This T cell receptor (beta chain) was identified during a study of blood T cell repertoires in COVID-19. TCRdb's table, derived via immunoSEQ multiplex PCR, lists solely in-frame clones and lacks some. The table lists about 28,000 clones, 76% of them singletons. Germline assignment: CDR1 MNHEY and CDR2 SVGAGI. The CDR3 runs to 15 residues. V lost 10 bases, J lost 2 bases, and 13 bases stayed unmatched. The receptor comes from an older man with acute or convalescent COVID-19. The source material was peripheral blood. V is TRBV6-5 and J is TRBJ1-2, with TRBD1 matching over 7 bases. The DNA of the CDR3 is TGTGCCACCATTCCCGGCGACAGGGCGAACTATGGCTACACCTTC. The encoded protein is CATIPGDRANYGYTF.